The 10 T cell receptor beta chains listed next were all sequenced from one sample in a study of cytomegalovirus exposure and HLA in healthy donors. 60 Vbeta and 13 Jbeta primers were used in PCR. Here immunoSEQ multiplex PCR was the method, and the copy in TCRdb shows in-frame clones only, minus some. This listing includes 150,000 or so clones. Specimen: PBMCs. The receptors were gathered from a woman aged 45-65 years in good health and CMV-seronegative.

The J gene is TRBJ1-1, the V gene TRBV5-1; no firm D call. This CDR3 is built from 14 residues. CDR1 is SGHRS, CDR2 YFSETQ, per germline. Between the trimmed V and J ends, which lost 1 base and 1 base, there was a span of 8 bases. CDR3 nucleotides: TGCGCCAGCAGCTTGTCCAGTGGGAACACTGAAGCTTTCTTT. It encodes CASSLSSGNTEAFF.

The CDR3 protein is CASSMSSGRGETQYF. CDR3 sequence (DNA): TGTGCCAGCAGCATGTCTAGCGGGAGAGGGGAGACCCAGTACTTC. V and J are TRBV5-4 and TRBJ2-5; 10 nucleotides agree with TRBD2. Germline V gives CDR1 SGHNT, CDR2 YYREEE (reference sequence). After removal of 4 bases from V and 5 bases from J, the junction contained 8 bases not matched to a gene. The CDR3 contains 15 residues. Using reference TRBV5-4 and TRBJ2-5 for the parts outside the CDR3, the full variable domain is ETGVTQSPTHLIKTRGQQVTLRCSSQSGHNTVSWYQQALGQGPQFIFQYYREEENGRGNFPPRFSGLQFPNYSSELNVNALELDDSALYLCASSMSSGRGETQYFGPGTRLLVL.

The chain uses TRBV6-5 and TRBJ1-2; D is perhaps TRBD1 (5 bases). Trimming removed 2 bases at V and 5 bases at J, with 12 bases between. Germline CDR1 and CDR2: MNHEY and SVGAGI. The CDR3 totals 14 residues. The CDR3 reads CASSYGRAGYGYTF. CDR3 nucleotides: TGTGCCAGCAGTTACGGCAGGGCGGGGTATGGCTACACCTTC.

V gene TRBV15 combines with J gene TRBJ2-7; D not certain. CDR1 and CDR2 (germline): LNHNV, YYDKDF (reference sequence). The CDR3 extends over 13 amino acids. Trimming took 0 bases from V and 2 from J, leaving 5 bases between them. Here the CDR3 DNA reads TGTGCCACCAGCAGAGAAACGGCCTACGAGCAGTACTTC. It specifies CATSRETAYEQYF.

This chain links TRBV25-1 with TRBJ1-4; 10 bases fit TRBD1. The CDR3 loop spans 13 amino acids. The germline V gene encodes CDR1 MGHDK and CDR2 SYGVNS. Germline trimming cut 6 bases from V and 8 bases from J; bases unmatched to any gene: 3. CDR3 nucleotides: TGTGCCAGCAGGGACAGGGGGAAGGAAAAACTGTTTTTT. Its protein product is CASRDRGKEKLFF.

This chain joins TRBV7-2 and TRBJ1-1; 7 nucleotides agree with TRBD1. V trimming: 8 bases; J trimming: 0 bases; junction bases outside the gene matches: 6. The germline CDR1 and CDR2 sequences are SGHTA and FQGNSA. The CDR3 is 14 residues long. This chain's CDR3 is CASFRRGLNTEAFF. The CDR3 nucleotides read TGTGCCAGCTTTAGGAGGGGGCTGAACACTGAAGCTTTCTTT.

The J gene is TRBJ2-7, the V gene TRBV11-2; a weak D match, TRBD1 (5 bases). This CDR3 region has 13 residues. From germline, CDR1 is SGHAT and CDR2 FQNNGV. V dropped 1 base and J dropped 4 bases, with 8 bases sitting between them. The CDR3 is CASSLAREYEQYF. As DNA, the CDR3 is TGTGCCAGCAGCTTAGCCAGGGAATACGAGCAGTACTTC.

V gene TRBV6-5 combines with J gene TRBJ1-1; weak D call: TRBD1 (6 bases). CDR3 length: 14 amino acids. The germline gives CDR1 MNHEY, CDR2 SVGAGI. V lost 6 bases and J lost 0, with 11 bases in between. DNA of the CDR3: TGTGCCAGCAGCAACAGGGTACTGAACACTGAAGCTTTCTTT. It codes for CASSNRVLNTEAFF.

The chain has TRBV4-3 and TRBJ2-1, with D possibly matching TRBD2 (5 bases). V was trimmed by 1 base and J by 0 bases, leaving 10 bases between them. From germline, CDR1 is LGHNA and CDR2 YSLEER. The CDR3 is 16 residues long. In nucleotides, the CDR3 is TGCGCCAGCAGCCAAGGGAGGTCGGTCTCCTACAATGAGCAGTTCTTC. The encoded protein is CASSQGRSVSYNEQFF.

The J gene is TRBJ2-1, the V gene TRBV5-1; 8 nucleotides line up with TRBD2. The CDR3 length is 16 residues. In germline, CDR1 is SGHRS, CDR2 YFSETQ. The J segment lost 4 bases and the V segment lost 4 bases, leaving 10 bases of the junction unmatched. The CDR3 nucleotides read TGCGCCAGCAGCGGATCCAGCGGGAGTGGGTACAATGAGCAGTTCTTC. Translation: CASSGSSGSGYNEQFF.